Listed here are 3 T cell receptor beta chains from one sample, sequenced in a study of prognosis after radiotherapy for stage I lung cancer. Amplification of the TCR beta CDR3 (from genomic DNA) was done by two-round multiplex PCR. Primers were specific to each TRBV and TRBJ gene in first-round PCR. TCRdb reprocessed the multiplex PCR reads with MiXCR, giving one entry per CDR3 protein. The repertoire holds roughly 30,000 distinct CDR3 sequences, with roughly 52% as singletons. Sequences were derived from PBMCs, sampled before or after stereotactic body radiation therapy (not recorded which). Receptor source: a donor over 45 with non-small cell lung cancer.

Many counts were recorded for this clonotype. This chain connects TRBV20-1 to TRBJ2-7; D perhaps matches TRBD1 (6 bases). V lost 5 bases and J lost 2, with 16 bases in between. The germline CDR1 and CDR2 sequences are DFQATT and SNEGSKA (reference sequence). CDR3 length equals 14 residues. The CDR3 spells CSARIPGQPYEQYF. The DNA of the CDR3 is TGCAGTGCTCGGATCCCCGGACAGCCCTACGAGCAGTACTTC.

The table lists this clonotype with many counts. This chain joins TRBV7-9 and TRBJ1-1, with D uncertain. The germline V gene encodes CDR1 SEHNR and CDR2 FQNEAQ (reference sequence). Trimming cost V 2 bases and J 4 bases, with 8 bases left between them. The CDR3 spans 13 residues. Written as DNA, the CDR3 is TGTGCCAGCAGCTTACTAGTAGCCACTGAAGCTTTCTTT. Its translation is CASSLLVATEAFF.

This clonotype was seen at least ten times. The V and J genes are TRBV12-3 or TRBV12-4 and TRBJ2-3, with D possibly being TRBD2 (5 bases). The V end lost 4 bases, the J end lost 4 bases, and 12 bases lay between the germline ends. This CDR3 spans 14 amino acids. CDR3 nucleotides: TGTGCCAGCAGTTGGGCTACGAGGGCAGATACGCAGTATTTT. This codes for CASSWATRADTQYF.